Listed below are T cell receptor beta chains from one sample, sequenced in a study of cytomegalovirus exposure and HLA in healthy donors. Some clones are missing from TCRdb's copy, which holds only in-frame ones; the method was immunoSEQ multiplex PCR. The sample includes 140,000 to 150,000 clones, around 80% of them seen just once. The sequencing input was PBMCs. These receptors came from a man aged 35-49 years in good health and CMV-seronegative. CDR3s include the opening cysteine and the closing phenylalanine or tryptophan. D genes are given only for firm matches. Some rows mark clone size as missing; the rest say once, few, many or name a class of expanded clone.

d_call j_call clone_size v_call cdr3_aa cdr3_nt
- TRBJ2-5 - TRBV7-2 CASSLNKRQTETQYF TGTGCCAGCAGCTTAAACAAGCGGCAGACTGAGACCCAGTACTTC
- TRBJ2-3 - TRBV5-4 CASSQGGGGLTDTQYF TGTGCCAGCAGCCAGGGGGGTGGAGGGCTCACAGATACGCAGTATTTT
- TRBJ2-2 - TRBV6-4 CASSEGGAGELFF TGTGCCAGCAGTGAAGGGGGGGCCGGGGAGCTGTTTTTT
- TRBJ1-5 - TRBV7-6 CASSLDAGVGGQPQHF TGTGCCAGCAGCTTAGACGCGGGGGTTGGGGGTCAGCCCCAGCATTTT
- TRBJ1-1 once TRBV28 CASRVTAGTEAFF TGTGCCAGCAGGGTTACCGCGGGCACTGAAGCTTTCTTT
TRBD1 TRBJ1-1 - TRBV7-9 CASSLQGYTEAFF TGTGCCAGCAGTTTACAGGGGTACACTGAAGCTTTCTTT
- TRBJ1-4 once TRBV19 CASSISSPGGEKLFF TGTGCCAGTAGTATAAGTTCCCCGGGCGGGGAAAAACTGTTTTTT
- TRBJ1-1 - TRBV7-2 CASSLVQGGRTEAFF TGTGCCAGCAGCTTAGTTCAGGGAGGAAGGACTGAAGCTTTCTTT
TRBD1 TRBJ2-3 - TRBV19 CATQIRQGAITDTQYF TGTGCCACCCAAATCCGACAGGGGGCAATCACAGATACGCAGTATTTT
TRBD1 TRBJ1-1 - TRBV27 CASSRDRVNTEAFF TGTGCCAGCAGTCGGGACAGGGTCAACACTGAAGCTTTCTTT
- TRBJ1-1 - TRBV7-8 CASSLGWDFPNTEAFF TGTGCCAGCAGCTTAGGCTGGGACTTTCCCAACACTGAAGCTTTCTTT
- TRBJ1-5 - TRBV20-1 CSAGQGPQHF TGCAGTGCCGGGCAGGGGCCCCAGCATTTT
- TRBJ1-3 - TRBV9 CASSFRTTTGNTIYF TGTGCCAGCAGCTTCAGGACAACCACAGGAAACACCATATATTTT
- TRBJ2-2 - TRBV15 CATSGRLQGAGELFF TGTGCCACCAGCGGGCGCCTCCAAGGGGCCGGGGAGCTGTTTTTT
TRBD2 TRBJ2-5 - TRBV6-6 CASRTSGGQETQYF TGTGCCAGCAGGACTAGCGGGGGGCAAGAGACCCAGTACTTC
- TRBJ1-6 few TRBV5-4 CASSPPGGSPLHF TGTGCCAGCAGCCCCCCCGGTGGTTCACCCCTCCACTTT
TRBD2 TRBJ2-1 once TRBV10-2 CASRVEGLAGLDEQFF TGCGCCAGCAGAGTTGAGGGACTAGCGGGGTTGGATGAGCAGTTCTTC
- TRBJ2-3 - TRBV2 CATSSSGGTDTQYF TGTGCCACCTCTTCGTCCGGGGGCACAGATACGCAGTATTTT
- TRBJ1-1 - TRBV7-2 CASSIQGNTEAFF TGTGCCAGCAGCATACAGGGAAACACTGAAGCTTTCTTT
TRBD1 TRBJ2-3 - TRBV11-2 CASSLRGTGGDTQYF TGTGCCAGCAGCTTAAGAGGGACAGGGGGAGATACGCAGTATTTT
TRBD1 TRBJ2-3 - TRBV6-1 CASSGQGVEGFRSDTQYF TGTGCCAGCAGTGGACAGGGGGTTGAGGGGTTTAGAAGCGATACGCAGTATTTT
- TRBJ2-7 few TRBV30 CAWSGGAYEQYF TGTGCCTGGAGTGGGGGAGCCTACGAGCAGTACTTC
- TRBJ2-7 - TRBV5-1 CASSLALGYEQYF TGCGCCAGCAGCTTGGCCCTCGGTTACGAGCAGTACTTC
TRBD1 TRBJ1-2 - TRBV7-9 CASSLARDSRPLYLGYTF TGTGCCAGCAGCTTAGCACGGGACAGCCGGCCCCTCTACCTTGGCTACACCTTC
TRBD1 TRBJ2-2 - TRBV6-1 CASSEADRGPLELFF TGTGCCAGCAGTGAAGCTGACAGGGGGCCCCTCGAGCTGTTTTTT
TRBD1 TRBJ1-4 - TRBV7-8 CASSSLTGGEKLFF TGTGCCAGCAGCTCTCTGACAGGGGGTGAAAAACTGTTTTTT
- TRBJ1-6 - TRBV5-1 CASTTAGGQNSPLHF TGCGCCAGCACAACGGCGGGGGGGCAGAATTCACCCCTCCACTTT
- TRBJ1-5 - TRBV11-3 CASSLEDKINNQPQHF TGTGCCAGCAGCTTAGAGGACAAGATCAACAATCAGCCCCAGCATTTT
- TRBJ2-5 - TRBV28 CASSLGMRETQYF TGTGCCAGCAGCCTAGGAATGCGGGAGACCCAGTACTTC
- TRBJ2-3 - TRBV30 CAWILARTDTQYF TGTGCCTGGATACTAGCCCGCACAGATACGCAGTATTTT
- TRBJ2-7 - TRBV2 CASSRAYEQYF TGTGCCAGCTCGCGGGCCTACGAGCAGTACTTC
TRBD1 TRBJ1-4 - TRBV5-1 CASSPLGQGSEKLFF TGCGCCAGCAGCCCCTTAGGACAGGGGAGTGAAAAACTGTTTTTT
- TRBJ2-1 - TRBV11-2 CASSSRNEQFF TGTGCCAGCAGCTCCCGGAATGAGCAGTTCTTC
TRBD2 TRBJ2-7 - TRBV19 CASKNLERGSSYEQYF TGTGCCAGTAAAAACCTTGAGCGGGGGAGCTCCTACGAGCAGTACTTC
- TRBJ1-1 once TRBV5-1 CASSSGYTEAFF TGCGCCAGCAGCTCAGGGTATACTGAAGCTTTCTTT
TRBD1 TRBJ2-3 - TRBV4-2 CASKTTGYTSTDTQYF TGTGCCAGCAAAACGACAGGGTACACTAGCACAGATACGCAGTATTTT
- TRBJ1-4 - TRBV7-2 CASSLGPRGTNEKLFF TGTGCCAGCAGCTTAGGTCCCAGGGGAACTAATGAAAAACTGTTTTTT
TRBD1 TRBJ2-1 - TRBV19 CASTRQGTTTNEQFF TGTGCCAGTACCCGACAGGGAACTACCACCAATGAGCAGTTCTTC
TRBD1 TRBJ1-6 - TRBV7-2 CASSRRVQGGSSPLHF TGTGCCAGCAGCCGACGAGTACAGGGGGGTAGTTCACCCCTCCACTTT
TRBD1 TRBJ2-1 - TRBV4-3 CASSQERGLRYNEQFF TGCGCCAGCAGCCAAGAGAGGGGGCTTAGATACAATGAGCAGTTCTTC
- TRBJ2-7 - TRBV18 CASSRITGTYEQYF TGTGCCAGCTCACGAATAACAGGGACCTACGAGCAGTACTTC
TRBD1 TRBJ1-1 - TRBV18 CASSPLAGGLNTEAFF TGTGCCAGCTCACCATTGGCAGGGGGCTTGAACACTGAAGCTTTCTTT
- TRBJ2-7 - TRBV30 CAWSEEIRGEQYF TGTGCCTGGAGTGAGGAGATCAGGGGCGAGCAGTACTTC
TRBD1 TRBJ1-1 once TRBV5-4 CASSLDRGWGDTEAFF TGTGCCAGCAGCTTGGACAGGGGTTGGGGAGACACTGAAGCTTTCTTT
TRBD1 TRBJ2-7 - TRBV7-6 CASSSRDRGQEQYF TGTGCCAGCAGCTCGCGGGACAGGGGGCAAGAGCAGTACTTC
- TRBJ2-2 - TRBV5-1 CASSLGDIANTGELFF TGCGCCAGCAGCTTGGGGGACATCGCCAACACCGGGGAGCTGTTTTTT
- TRBJ1-1 - TRBV11-1 CASSLVRGRDTEAFF TGTGCCAGCAGCTTAGTGCGGGGCAGGGACACTGAAGCTTTCTTT
- TRBJ2-2 - TRBV18 CASSLGGVNTGELFF TGTGCCAGCTCCCTCGGAGGGGTTAACACCGGGGAGCTGTTTTTT
- TRBJ1-2 - TRBV28 CASSLPQGRNYGYTF TGTGCCAGCAGTTTACCTCAGGGGCGGAACTATGGCTACACCTTC
TRBD1 TRBJ2-7 - TRBV6-1 CASSEGQGDSYEQYF TGTGCCAGCAGTGAGGGGCAGGGGGATTCCTACGAGCAGTACTTC
TRBD1 TRBJ1-1 - TRBV7-8 CASSFRGNEAFF TGTGCCAGCAGCTTCAGGGGGAATGAAGCTTTCTTT
- TRBJ2-4 - TRBV5-4 CATEPGSGLAAKNIQYF TGTGCCACCGAACCTGGGTCGGGGTTGGCGGCCAAAAACATTCAGTACTTC
TRBD2 TRBJ2-3 once TRBV10-1 CASTPGGSTDTQYF TGCGCCAGCACCCCGGGAGGTAGCACAGATACGCAGTATTTT
TRBD1 TRBJ2-1 - TRBV7-8 CASSLGDSRGHEQFF TGTGCCAGCAGTTTGGGGGACAGTCGGGGTCATGAGCAGTTCTTC